The T cell receptor beta chain described here comes from a study of cytomegalovirus exposure and HLA in healthy donors. The sample holds a few counts of this clone. Its antigen is unidentified. Findings of the study overall: Most TCRs appeared rarely, but some public TCRs recurred in many donors.

The CDR3 is 17 amino acids. V gave up 2 bases and J gave up 9 bases; unmatched junction bases: 13. The germline gives CDR1 SGHDN, CDR2 FVKESK. PCR primers comprised 60 Vbeta and 13 Jbeta primers. This table comes from immunoSEQ multiplex PCR, and its TCRdb copy is limited to in-frame clones, with some not included. Among some 110,000 clones listed, around three fifths were seen once. Sample: PBMCs. V usage is TRBV14 and J usage is TRBJ2-5, with 12 positions matching TRBD2. The origin of this receptor is a woman aged 40 to 55 in good health and CMV-seropositive. The CDR3 protein is CASSQRPGTSGPWAQYF. The CDR3 nucleotides are TGTGCCAGCAGCCAAAGACCGGGGACTAGCGGGCCTTGGGCCCAGTACTTC.